Each of the 10 T cell receptor beta chains below was sequenced from the same sample in a study of Graves' ophthalmopathy and Graves' hyperthyroidism. The TCR beta CDR3 regions underwent amplification from RNA transcripts. First-round RT-PCR relied on HTBI primers, and a second-round multiplex PCR came next. TCRdb re-derived calls from the multiplex PCR reads in MiXCR, one entry per CDR3 protein. The repertoire holds about 620,000 distinct CDR3 sequences, with about 24% as singletons. Material for sequencing was peripheral blood. These receptors came from a woman younger than 30 with stable Graves' hyperthyroidism. Some clones in this sample may be carry-over from other donors' samples.

This clonotype was found many times. The chain uses TRBV15 and TRBJ1-1, with D possibly matching TRBD1 (6 bases). Germline values: CDR1 LNHNV, CDR2 YYDKDF (reference sequence). V was clipped by 5 bases and J by 10 bases, with 14 bases between them. This CDR3 region has 12 residues. The CDR3 nucleotides read TGTGCCACCAGCTTAACACAGGGCCGAGCTTTCTTT. Translated: CATSLTQGRAFF.

This clonotype was seen many times. The chain carries TRBV27 and TRBJ1-1; no reliable D call. CDR3 size: 12 residues. The ends were cut back, 5 bases at V and 11 bases at J, with 15 bases in the middle. Germline V gene data show CDR1 as MNHEY and CDR2 as SMNVEV (reference sequence). In DNA form, the CDR3 reads TGTGCCAGCAGTGGACTGACCAAACTTGCTTTCTTT. Protein: CASSGLTKLAFF.

On this clonotype: Being one base from a much bigger clone, this may be a read error. V gene TRBV15 combines with J gene TRBJ1-1; D remains ambiguous. Germline V gene data show CDR1 as LNHNV and CDR2 as YYDKDF (reference sequence). This CDR3 contains 14 residues. The CDR3 nucleotides are TGTGTCACCAGCAGAATCGGGTTAAACACTGAAGCTTTCTTT. Amino acids: CVTSRIGLNTEAFF.

This clonotype was seen only once. The chain uses TRBV5-5 and TRBJ1-5, with D unclear. V was cut by 4 bases and J by 6 bases, with 8 bases left in between. This CDR3 spans 12 amino acids. Per the germline V gene, CDR1 is SGHKS and CDR2 is YYEKEE (reference sequence). CDR3 bases: TGTGCCAGCAGCCACATCGGTCAGCCCCAGCATTTT. This sequence encodes CASSHIGQPQHF.

This clonotype was recorded many times. This rearrangement joins TRBV7-6 to TRBJ2-7; the D is unclear. CDR3 length: 12 amino acids. CDR1 is SGHVS and CDR2 is FNYEAQ in the germline V gene. With 5 bases removed from V and 4 bases from J, the gap between germline ends came to 9 bases. CDR3 amino acids: CASSPPGYEQYF. The CDR3 nucleotides are TGTGCCAGCAGCCCGCCTGGTTACGAGCAGTACTTC. Combining the CDR3 with reference TRBV7-6 and TRBJ2-7 gives the whole variable domain GAGVSQSPRYKVTKRGQDVALRCDPISGHVSLYWYRQALGQGPEFLTYFNYEAQQDKSGLPNDRFSAERPEGSISTLTIQRTEQRDSAMYRCASSPPGYEQYFGPGTRLTVT.

In its sample, this clonotype was seen many times. This sequence joins TRBV11-2 and TRBJ2-7; D is possibly TRBD1 (6 bases). The germline V gene has CDR1 SGHAT and CDR2 FQNNGV. Trimming left V 6 bases short and J 3 bases short, with 15 bases between. The CDR3 has 14 residues. The CDR3 loop is CASSIGAGDYEQYF. In DNA form, the CDR3 reads TGTGCCAGCAGTATAGGGGCAGGGGACTACGAGCAGTACTTC.

In regard to this clonotype: Sequence at one end of the junction differs from germline and may be a read error. The chain employs TRBV5-1 and TRBJ2-7; 7 nucleotides agree with TRBD1. The CDR3 totals 14 residues. CDR1 and CDR2 from the germline V gene are SGHRS and YFSETQ. The CDR3 spells CASSFTGTAYEQCF. The CDR3, as DNA: TGCGCCAGCAGCTTCACCGGGACAGCCTACGAGCAGTGCTTC.

This clonotype was picked up many times. The rearrangement links TRBV27 to TRBJ1-5; D is ambiguous. From germline, CDR1 is MNHEY and CDR2 SMNVEV (reference sequence). With 2 bases removed from V and 4 bases from J, the gap between germline ends came to 6 bases. This CDR3 has 13 amino acids. CDR3 sequence reads: CASSLRVNQPQHF. Written as DNA, the CDR3 is TGTGCCAGCAGTTTACGAGTTAATCAGCCCCAGCATTTT.

This clonotype was observed a handful of times. This chain joins TRBV6-1 and TRBJ1-6; a possible D gene is TRBD1 (5 bases). Trimming cost V 4 bases and J 7 bases, with 17 bases left between them. Per germline, CDR1 MNHNS and CDR2 SASEGT. There are 16 residues in the CDR3. The CDR3: CASSARRGQKNSPLHF. The CDR3 nucleotides are TGTGCCAGCAGTGCTCGTCGGGGCCAAAAGAATTCACCCCTCCACTTT.

This clonotype was recorded at least ten times. The J gene is TRBJ1-5, the V gene TRBV6-1; TRBD1 aligns across 7 bases. Trimming cost V 3 bases and J 2 bases; bases outside gene matches: 7. CDR3 length: 16 amino acids. CDR1 and CDR2 (germline): MNHNS, SASEGT. The CDR3, as DNA: TGTGCCAGCAGTGATCCAGGGGGATACGGCAATCAGCCCCAGCATTTT. Its translation is CASSDPGGYGNQPQHF.